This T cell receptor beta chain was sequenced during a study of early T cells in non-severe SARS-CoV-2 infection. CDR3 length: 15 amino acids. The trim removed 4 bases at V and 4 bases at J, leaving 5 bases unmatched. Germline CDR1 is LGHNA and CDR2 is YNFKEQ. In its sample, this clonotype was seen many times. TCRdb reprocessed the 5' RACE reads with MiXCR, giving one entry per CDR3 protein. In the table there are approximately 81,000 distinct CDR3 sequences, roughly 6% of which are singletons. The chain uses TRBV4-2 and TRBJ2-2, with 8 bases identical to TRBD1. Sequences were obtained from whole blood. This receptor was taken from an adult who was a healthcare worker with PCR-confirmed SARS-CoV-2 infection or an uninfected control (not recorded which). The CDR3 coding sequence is TGTGCCAGCAGCCGCGGACAGGGCAGCACCGGGGAGCTGTTTTTT. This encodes CASSRGQGSTGELFF.